This T cell receptor (beta chain) was sequenced during a study of identifying expanded T cells in peripheral blood. Whole-study findings and limits: Across healthy donors, higher total template counts meant significantly greater approximately 2-week count variance. Over two and four weeks, about 17 and 20 clones changed, versus approximately 1.1 between replicates.

Collection occurred without any documented infections or immune events in donors. Concerning this clone itself: What it binds is not known.

Sequenced by immunoSEQ multiplex PCR; TCRdb stores in-frame clones only, minus some. The sample contains 75,000 to 100,000 clones, about 91% of which appear only once. The TCR comes from a person aged 18-69 years in good health. The material sequenced was blood.

As DNA, the CDR3 is TGTGCCAGCAGCTTGGCCGGGACCTACGAGCAGTACTTC. It translates to CASSLAGTYEQYF. This chain links TRBV5-4 with TRBJ2-7, with D perhaps matching TRBD2 (5 bases). Between the trimmed V and J ends, which lost 0 bases and 2 bases, there was a span of 6 bases. CDR3 size: 13 residues. The germline gives CDR1 SGHNT, CDR2 YYREEE (reference sequence).